What follows are 5 T cell receptor beta chains derived from one specimen sequenced in a study of cytomegalovirus exposure and HLA in healthy donors (dated by TCRdb to about 2017). The library was made by the immunoSEQ multiplex PCR assay. For the multiplex PCR, a mixture combining 60 forward primers for TCR Vbeta segments and 13 reverse primers for TCR Jbeta segments was used. Not all clones reach the TCRdb copy of this immuneACCESS table, which keeps in-frame sequences only. Checked studies attribute under half of the gap to unresolved V genes and leave the rest unexplained. The sample has some 150,000 clones on record, roughly 85% of them singletons. 1.5% of the sample is held by the ten biggest clonotypes. Sequenced: PBMCs. The receptor source for this set is a male donor in good health and CMV-seronegative.

The chain is built from TRBV5-1 and TRBJ2-7, with 11 bases that match TRBD2. Germline CDR1 is SGHRS and CDR2 is YFSETQ. With 4 bases clipped from V and 3 bases from J, the junction kept 21 bases outside the gene matches. This CDR3 region has 20 residues. The CDR3 nucleotides read TGCGCCAGCAGCGGAAGGATTAGCGGGAGGGGATTTACCGGTGGCTACGAGCAGTACTTC. It specifies CASSGRISGRGFTGGYEQYF.

The genes are TRBV7-9 and TRBJ1-2, with D possibly matching TRBD1 (6 bases). CDR1 and CDR2 (germline): SEHNR, FQNEAQ (reference sequence). Between the trimmed V and J ends, which lost 5 bases and 6 bases, there was a span of 19 bases. This CDR3 has 15 amino acids. The CDR3 region is CASSTILTGYDGYTF. The CDR3 bases are TGTGCCAGCAGCACGATATTAACAGGGTATGATGGCTACACCTTC.

The V call is TRBV7-7, the J call TRBJ2-2; TRBD1 might be the D (6 bases). Looked up from germline, CDR1 is SSHAT and CDR2 is FNYEAQ (reference sequence). Trimming shortened V by 2 bases and J by 2 bases, and 12 bases separated the two germline ends. The CDR3 covers 16 residues. The CDR3 region has the DNA TGTGCCAGCAGCTTATCCGACAGGCTTAACACCGGGGAGCTGTTTTTT. It is translated as CASSLSDRLNTGELFF.

V usage is TRBV12-5 and J usage is TRBJ2-3, with D perhaps matching TRBD2 (6 bases). Deletions cut 0 bases from V and 5 bases from J, with 27 bases between. Germline CDR1 LGHNT, CDR2 FRNRAP. The CDR3 length is 20 residues. CDR3 amino acids: CASGLVTSFFGGRAGDTQYF. The DNA for the CDR3 is TGTGCTAGTGGTTTGGTAACTAGCTTCTTCGGGGGTAGGGCGGGAGATACGCAGTATTTT.

The genes are TRBV5-1 and TRBJ2-3; a weak D match, TRBD1 (6 bases). Trimming stripped 0 bases from V and 0 bases from J, with 14 bases between. Germline V gives CDR1 SGHRS, CDR2 YFSETQ. CDR3 length: 17 residues. In nucleotides, the CDR3 is TGCGCCAGCAGCTTGGCCAATCTCGGGACAAGCACAGATACGCAGTATTTT. Protein product: CASSLANLGTSTDTQYF.